These T cell receptor beta chains were read from a single sample in a study of blood T cell repertoires in COVID-19. The table came from immunoSEQ multiplex PCR; TCRdb's copy has only in-frame clones and leaves some out. The sample has 200,000 to 250,000 clones; roughly 80% are singletons. Sequences were obtained from PBMCs or T cells enriched from blood (not recorded which). Receptor source: a woman in her thirties or forties who had been exposed to COVID-19. The CDR3 runs from the conserved cysteine through the conserved F or W. A D gene is named only where the DNA matches it firmly. A clone size is listed for some rows: how often the clone was seen (once, few, many), or a class if it is expanded.

D gene,V gene,J gene,clone size,CDR3 length,CDR3 protein,CDR3 DNA
TRBD2,TRBV7-8,TRBJ2-7,.,16,CASSPGTSGDSYEQYF,TGTGCCAGCAGCCCAGGGACTAGCGGGGACTCCTACGAGCAGTACTTC
TRBD2,TRBV12-3/TRBV12-4,TRBJ2-1,.,13,CASRLAGGREQFF,TGTGCCAGTCGACTAGCGGGGGGTAGGGAGCAGTTCTTC
TRBD2,TRBV29-1,TRBJ2-5,.,14,CSALGGTPVTAQYF,TGCAGCGCTCTGGGGGGGACCCCAGTTACGGCCCAGTACTTC
.,TRBV18,TRBJ1-1,.,13,CASSPGQNTEAFF,TGTGCCAGCTCACCGGGACAGAACACTGAAGCTTTCTTT
TRBD2,TRBV9,TRBJ2-1,once,13,CASSVPTGTSQFF,TGTGCCAGCAGCGTCCCAACCGGGACTAGCCAGTTCTTC
.,TRBV7-6,TRBJ2-1,once,18,CASSLAEWQGSSYNEQFF,TGTGCCAGCAGCTTAGCGGAATGGCAGGGGAGCTCCTACAATGAGCAGTTCTTC
.,TRBV7-2,TRBJ2-3,.,15,CASSSTSSSTDTQYF,TGTGCCAGCAGCTCCACTAGCAGTTCCACAGATACGCAGTATTTT
.,TRBV7-9,TRBJ2-2,few,16,CASSLSRTVGSGELFF,TGTGCCAGCAGCTTATCGCGAACAGTTGGGTCCGGGGAGCTGTTTTTT
.,TRBV3-1/TRBV3-2,TRBJ1-2,.,14,CASSRGGSAGGYTF,TGTGCCAGCAGCCGGGGCGGGTCAGCGGGTGGCTACACCTTC
.,TRBV7-9,TRBJ1-5,.,16,CASSLSSLGGNQPQHF,TGTGCCAGCAGCTTATCGTCGTTAGGGGGCAATCAGCCCCAGCATTTT
.,TRBV7-9,TRBJ1-2,.,15,CASSSGTGLIYGYTF,TGTGCCAGCAGCTCAGGAACAGGGTTGATCTATGGCTACACCTTC
TRBD1,TRBV5-6,TRBJ1-1,.,15,CASGRGRGLNTEAFF,TGTGCCAGCGGCAGGGGGCGCGGGTTGAACACTGAAGCTTTCTTT
TRBD1,TRBV3-1/TRBV3-2,TRBJ1-4,.,14,CASSPTGSEEKLFF,TGTGCCAGCAGCCCGACAGGGTCGGAGGAAAAACTGTTTTTT
TRBD1,TRBV11-2,TRBJ1-2,many,15,CASSGTRGRNYGYTF,TGTGCCAGCAGCGGAACCAGGGGGCGGAACTATGGCTACACCTTC
.,TRBV19,TRBJ2-3,.,16,CASSIRSGEGTDTQYF,TGTGCCAGTAGTATCCGGTCAGGGGAGGGAACAGATACGCAGTATTTT
.,TRBV18,TRBJ2-5,.,14,CASSPKGLQETQYF,TGTGCCAGCTCACCCAAGGGACTCCAAGAGACCCAGTACTTC
.,TRBV2,TRBJ1-6,.,17,CASSEARGGRSNSPLHF,TGTGCCAGCAGTGAAGCCCGCGGGGGCAGATCTAATTCACCCCTCCACTTT
TRBD2,TRBV7-3,TRBJ2-1,.,16,CASSLSGTSGYNEQFF,TGTGCCAGCAGCTTATCCGGGACTAGCGGGTACAATGAGCAGTTCTTC
.,TRBV6-5,TRBJ1-2,.,14,CASSSTTGPYGYTF,TGTGCCAGCAGCTCTACGACAGGCCCCTATGGCTACACCTTC
TRBD1,TRBV3-1/TRBV3-2,TRBJ1-1,.,13,CASSPSRDSQAFF,TGTGCCAGCAGCCCCTCTAGGGACAGTCAAGCTTTCTTT
.,TRBV7-2,TRBJ2-6,.,18,CASSLFRPGGSGANVLTF,TGTGCCAGCAGCTTATTTCGTCCAGGGGGGTCTGGGGCCAACGTCCTGACTTTC
TRBD1,TRBV10-3,TRBJ1-5,few,14,CAIRGQGDNQPQHF,TGTGCCATCAGGGGACAGGGGGACAATCAGCCCCAGCATTTT
TRBD1,TRBV14,TRBJ2-2,.,17,CASSQVTGQSDTGELFF,TGTGCCAGCAGCCAAGTAACGGGACAGTCGGACACCGGGGAGCTGTTTTTT
TRBD2,TRBV7-2,TRBJ2-2,few,15,CASSPGGGDTGELFF,TGTGCCAGCAGCCCCGGGGGAGGGGACACCGGGGAGCTGTTTTTT
TRBD1,TRBV2,TRBJ1-2,.,15,CASTLGQGAIYGYTF,TGTGCCAGCACTCTAGGACAGGGGGCGATCTATGGCTACACCTTC
TRBD1,TRBV4-2,TRBJ2-7,.,14,CASSQDFRGYEQYF,TGTGCCAGCAGCCAAGATTTCAGGGGGTACGAGCAGTACTTC
TRBD1,TRBV3-1/TRBV3-2,TRBJ1-2,.,15,CASSQEQGNWGGYTF,TGTGCCAGCAGCCAGGAACAGGGGAATTGGGGTGGCTACACCTTC
.,TRBV19,TRBJ1-6,.,13,CASSIDPVTPLHF,TGTGCCAGTAGTATAGATCCGGTGACACCCCTCCACTTT
.,TRBV5-1,TRBJ2-7,.,12,CASSQDNYEQYF,TGCGCCAGCAGCCAGGACAACTACGAGCAGTACTTC
TRBD1,TRBV7-9,TRBJ1-3,.,16,CASSLGTGGRGNTIYF,TGTGCCAGCAGCTTAGGAACAGGGGGTCGCGGAAACACCATATATTTT